The text below deals with one T cell receptor beta chain. The target antigen is unknown. These data belong to a study of cytomegalovirus exposure and HLA in healthy donors. Study results and caveats: Later work showed greater clonal expansion in HLA-associated TCR beta chains than in equally common others.

Researchers ran the PCR with 60 Vbeta and 13 Jbeta primers. Libraries were prepared by immunoSEQ multiplex PCR; TCRdb keeps only in-frame clonotypes and omits some of them. The sample has under 85,000 clones; 76% are singletons. V shed 1 base and J shed 1 base, with 9 bases lying between them. The length of the CDR3 is 14 residues. Germline V CDR1 and CDR2: SGHKS, YYEKEE (reference sequence). The source of this sequence is a young man in good health and CMV-seronegative. This rearrangement joins TRBV5-5 to TRBJ2-7; perhaps TRBD1 as D (5 bases). The specimen was PBMCs. The CDR3 DNA is TGTGCCAGCAGCTTGACCAGGGTATCCTACGAGCAGTACTTC. Amino acids: CASSLTRVSYEQYF. The full variable domain, completed using reference TRBV5-5 and TRBJ2-7, is DAGVTQSPTHLIKTRGQQVTLRCSPISGHKSVSWYQQVLGQGPQFIFQYYEKEERGRGNFPDRFSARQFPNYSSELNVNALLLGDSALYLCASSLTRVSYEQYFGPGTRLTVT.